The 15 T cell receptor beta chains listed next were all sequenced from one sample in a study of graft-versus-host responses after intestinal transplantation. Data came from immunoSEQ multiplex PCR; TCRdb stores just in-frame clones and leaves some out. This table has tens of thousands of clones, over 80% appearing once. Their recognized antigens are unknown. Sequenced here: unstimulated CD8+ T cells sorted from spleen or lymph node cells, sampled before intestinal transplant. Receptors were obtained from a human donor who received an intestinal transplant.

The chain carries TRBV2 and TRBJ2-7; perhaps TRBD1 as D (6 bases). CDR1 SNHLY and CDR2 FYNNEI come from the germline V gene. Trimming left V 7 bases short and J 6 bases short, with 13 bases between. The CDR3 sequence is 12 residues long. The CDR3 DNA reads TGTGCCAGCACGCCAGGGGTCGCCGAGCAGTACTTC. As protein: CASTPGVAEQYF.

The CDR3 sequence: CASSFYLAYLDTGELFF. The CDR3 nucleotides are TGTGCCAGCAGCTTCTATCTAGCCTACCTGGACACCGGGGAGCTGTTTTTT. This sequence joins TRBV7-9 and TRBJ2-2, with D possibly matching TRBD2 (5 bases). The CDR3 totals 17 residues. Per germline, CDR1 SEHNR and CDR2 FQNEAQ (reference sequence). V was shortened by 3 bases and J by 3 bases, with 17 bases between the two germline ends.

V is TRBV5-1 and J is TRBJ1-5; 7 bases are a match to TRBD1. This CDR3 is built from 14 residues. CDR1 SGHRS and CDR2 YFSETQ come from the germline V gene. V trimming: 4 bases; J trimming: 3 bases; junction bases outside the gene matches: 4. The CDR3, as DNA: TGCGCCAGCAGCCCGACAGGGATCAATCAGCCCCAGCATTTT. This sequence encodes CASSPTGINQPQHF.

The chain links TRBV23-1 to TRBJ1-4; D is ambiguous. TRBV23-1 has ORF status, its function being uncertain. Trimming removed 2 bases at V and 0 bases at J, with 10 bases between. The length of the CDR3 is 16 residues. The CDR3 DNA reads TGCGCCAGCAGTCAACGGGGAACGGCAACTAATGAAAAACTGTTTTTT. This gives the protein CASSQRGTATNEKLFF.

This clone was seen only once. The CDR3: CVRSLVRREVRGGYTF. CDR3 DNA sequence: TGTGTCAGAAGCTTAGTAAGGCGGGAGGTGCGTGGTGGCTACACCTTC. V gene TRBV7-5 combines with J gene TRBJ1-2. TRBV7-5 is a recognized pseudogene. CDR3 size: 16 residues.

This rearrangement joins TRBV11-2 to TRBJ2-7; possibly TRBD1 for D (6 bases). CDR1 and CDR2 from the germline V gene are SGHAT and FQNNGV. V lost 5 bases to trimming and J lost 4 bases, with 12 bases between them. The CDR3 consists of 13 residues. CDR3 sequence (DNA): TGTGCCAGCAGCCATGACAGGTTATACGAGCAGTACTTC. Amino acid sequence: CASSHDRLYEQYF.

With regard to this clone: An end of the junction differs from the germline gene, which may be a read error. The chain is built from TRBV4-1 and TRBJ2-5; D could derive from TRBD1 or TRBD2 (6 bases each). This CDR3 is built from 16 residues. Germline CDR1 reads MGHRA; CDR2 reads YSYEKL. CDR3 sequence reads: CASRQEGGGYQETQYF. The CDR3 nucleotides are TGCGCCAGCCGCCAAGAGGGGGGCGGGTACCAAGAGACCCAGTACTTC.

This chain joins TRBV7-9 and TRBJ2-3; 10 bases match TRBD2. CDR1 is SEHNR, CDR2 FQNEAQ, per germline (reference sequence). The V gene end was trimmed by 4 bases and the J gene end by 3 bases; junction bases not matched to a gene: 4. This CDR3 is built from 15 residues. The CDR3 DNA reads as TGTGCCAGCAGCTCGACTAGCGGGTGGACAGATACGCAGTATTTT. Translated: CASSSTSGWTDTQYF.

V usage is TRBV5-4 and J usage is TRBJ1-1; no clear D gene. With 0 bases removed from V and 4 bases from J, the gap between germline ends came to 7 bases. CDR1 is SGHNT, CDR2 YYREEE, per germline (reference sequence). The CDR3 is 13 amino acids. CDR3 region: CASSLGGSTEAFF. CDR3 sequence (DNA): TGTGCCAGCAGCTTGGGAGGGAGCACTGAAGCTTTCTTT.

The chain recombines TRBV9 with TRBJ2-7, with D possibly TRBD1 on 6 matching bases. Germline CDR1 and CDR2: SGDLS and YYNGEE. This CDR3 comprises 16 residues. Trimming stripped 0 bases from V and 3 bases from J, with 16 bases between. CDR3 sequence (DNA): TGTGCCAGCAGCGTAGGGAACAGGGAAACCCTCTACGAGCAGTACTTC. Protein product: CASSVGNRETLYEQYF.

V and J are TRBV5-4 and TRBJ2-1; D call uncertain. The V gene's germline CDR1 is SGHNT and CDR2 YYREEE (reference sequence). CDR3 length: 12 residues. Between the trimmed V and J ends, which lost 4 bases and 5 bases, there was a span of 7 bases. The CDR3 sequence: CASSPHDNEQFF. In DNA, the CDR3 is TGTGCCAGCAGCCCCCATGACAATGAGCAGTTCTTC.

The chain joins TRBV19 to TRBJ1-2; no reliable D call. The germline gives CDR1 LNHDA, CDR2 SQIVND (reference sequence). V dropped 5 bases and J dropped 4 bases, with 23 bases sitting between them. The CDR3 has 17 amino acids. CDR3 sequence: CASSYRAANRKTYGYTF. CDR3 DNA sequence: TGTGCCAGTAGTTATCGCGCGGCAAATCGAAAGACCTATGGCTACACCTTC.

The chain has TRBV2 and TRBJ2-3, with TRBD2 identical over 8 bases. V was pared by 5 bases and J by 3 bases, with 4 bases of the junction left unmatched. Per the germline V gene, CDR1 is SNHLY and CDR2 is FYNNEI. This CDR3 has 14 amino acids. CDR3 loop: CASSLAGPTDTQYF. The CDR3 bases are TGTGCCAGCAGTTTAGCGGGGCCTACAGATACGCAGTATTTT.

The chain couples TRBV7-9 to TRBJ2-7; either TRBD1 or TRBD2 may supply D (5 bases each). The V gene's germline CDR1 is SEHNR and CDR2 FQNEAQ (reference sequence). The germline V and J ends were trimmed by 5 bases and 5 bases, with 13 bases remaining between them. The CDR3 totals 13 residues. CDR3 DNA sequence: TGTGCCAGCAGCCCGACTCGGGACCACGAGCAGTACTTC. Amino acid sequence: CASSPTRDHEQYF. The full variable domain, with the rest looked up from reference TRBV7-9 and TRBJ2-7, is DTGVSQNPRHKITKRGQNVTFRCDPISEHNRLYWYRQTLGQGPEFLTYFQNEAQLEKSRLLSDRFSAERPKGSFSTLEIQRTEQGDSAMYLCASSPTRDHEQYFGPGTRLTVT.

The chain couples TRBV29-1 to TRBJ2-7; 11 bases align to TRBD1. Trimming took 3 bases from V and 2 from J; bases not matched to a gene: 0. The length of the CDR3 is 13 residues. CDR1 is SQVTM and CDR2 is ANQGSEA in the germline V gene. The CDR3 protein is CSVEGQGAYEQYF. CDR3 sequence (DNA): TGCAGCGTTGAGGGACAGGGGGCCTACGAGCAGTACTTC.